This entry lists 10 T cell receptor beta chains sequenced from one sample in a study of blood T cell repertoires in COVID-19. The protocol was immunoSEQ multiplex PCR, while the TCRdb copy is restricted to in-frame clones and leaves out a portion. The repertoire holds fewer than 300,000 clones, with less than 90% as singletons. Sequencing was carried out using peripheral blood. The receptors originated from a human donor in a cohort sampled during active COVID-19.

In this sample, this clone turned up a few times. The chain employs TRBV7-6 and TRBJ1-5; D is uncertain. Trimming took 1 base from V and 9 from J, leaving 16 bases between them. Germline V gives CDR1 SGHVS, CDR2 FNYEAQ. The CDR3 sequence is 15 residues long. DNA of the CDR3: TGTGCCAGCAGCTTAGACGCTTTGGGAGCGAGGCCCCAGCATTTT. It translates to CASSLDALGARPQHF.

The chain links TRBV5-1 to TRBJ2-7, with D perhaps TRBD2 (5 bases). Trimming took off 4 bases at V and 2 bases at J, with 13 bases between the two ends. The CDR3 length is 14 residues. The germline V gene has CDR1 SGHRS and CDR2 YFSETQ. CDR3 in amino acids: CASSLGRVTYEQYF. DNA for the CDR3: TGCGCCAGCAGCCTAGGGCGGGTAACCTACGAGCAGTACTTC.

V gene TRBV21-1 combines with J gene TRBJ2-1; TRBD2 was called by the table and not checked on the DNA. TRBV21-1 is termed a pseudogene. The CDR3 is 12 residues long. This chain's CDR3 is CASSKDYSRQFF. Written as DNA, the CDR3 is TGTGCCAGCAGCAAAGACTATTCCAGACAGTTCTTC.

V is TRBV30 and J is TRBJ2-1, with 10 bases aligning to TRBD2. The CDR3 sequence is 14 residues long. Trimming cost V 7 bases and J 2 bases; bases outside gene matches: 5. Germline lookup yields CDR1 GTSNPN and CDR2 SVGIG (reference sequence). CDR3 nucleotides: TGTGCCTCCCCAGCGGGAGGGCCCTACAATGAGCAGTTCTTC. Translation gives CASPAGGPYNEQFF.

The sample holds one count of this clone. The chain has TRBV4-1 and TRBJ1-4, with a weak D call TRBD1 (6 bases). V was clipped by 4 bases and J by 3 bases, with 15 bases between them. The V gene's germline CDR1 is MGHRA and CDR2 YSYEKL. CDR3 length: 16 residues. The chain's CDR3 is CASSREWAGANEKLFF. In nucleotides, the CDR3 is TGCGCCAGCAGCCGGGAGTGGGCAGGGGCTAATGAAAAACTGTTTTTT.

This chain connects TRBV19 to TRBJ2-1; 8 positions match TRBD2. J was trimmed by 6 bases and V by 2 bases; bases with no gene match: 6. The CDR3 spans 15 residues. Per germline, CDR1 LNHDA and CDR2 SQIVND (reference sequence). This chain's CDR3 is CASSISGSLGNEQFF. CDR3 DNA sequence: TGTGCCAGTAGTATAAGCGGGAGTCTAGGCAATGAGCAGTTCTTC.

CDR3 loop: CASSFNGDNYGYTF. In DNA, the CDR3 is TGTGCCAGCAGCTTTAACGGAGACAACTATGGCTACACCTTC. V usage is TRBV7-2 and J usage is TRBJ1-2, with D hard to call. Trimming removed 3 bases from V and 2 bases from J, with 10 bases in between. The germline CDR1 and CDR2 sequences are SGHTA and FQGNSA. The CDR3 spans 14 residues.

This chain uses TRBV18 with TRBJ2-1; no firm D call. The germline V gene has CDR1 KGHSH and CDR2 LQKENI. This CDR3 has 13 residues. The V gene lost 4 bases and the J gene lost 8 bases, with 12 bases spanning the gap. As DNA, the CDR3 is TGTGCCAGCTCACGTTTTAGTTCGGATGAGCAGTTCTTC. Residues: CASSRFSSDEQFF.

V is TRBV7-2 and J is TRBJ2-5, with 12 bases lining up with TRBD2. The junction had 3 bases not matched to a gene; V was cut back by 0 bases and J by 4 bases. Germline CDR1 and CDR2: SGHTA and FQGNSA. CDR3 length equals 16 residues. The CDR3 DNA follows: TGTGCCAGCAGCTTAGCGCTAGCGGGAGGGTTAGAGACCCAGTACTTC. Its protein is CASSLALAGGLETQYF.

This clone was seen a single time. The chain links TRBV7-2 to TRBJ1-1; D gene unclear. The CDR3 extends over 17 amino acids. CDR1 is SGHTA, CDR2 FQGNSA, per germline. The germline V and J ends were trimmed by 0 bases and 4 bases, with 18 bases remaining between them. The CDR3 bases are TGTGCCAGCAGCTTAGCGCAAGGGAGACGTAGATCCACTGAAGCTTTCTTT. Translation gives CASSLAQGRRRSTEAFF.